The source of this T cell receptor (beta chain) is a study of T cell repertoires in cytomegalovirus infection. Between the trimmed V and J ends, which lost 2 bases and 7 bases, there was a span of 5 bases. This CDR3 has 12 amino acids. In germline, CDR1 is MNHEY, CDR2 SVGAGI. TCRdb fed the reads into MiXCR, producing one record per CDR3 protein. The table lists about 240,000 distinct CDR3 sequences, approximately 7% of them singletons. This clonotype appeared many times. Its specificity is not known. Study-level findings and limits: Identification of carriers of CMV plus the relevant HLA was achieved through cumulative public TCR beta family frequency.

Sequenced: PBMCs. The receptor was isolated from a human donor in good health (CMV status not recorded). Some clones in this sample may be carry-over from other donors' samples. The V gene is TRBV6-5, the J gene TRBJ2-2; D gene ambiguous. The CDR3 bases are TGTGCCAGCAGTTACCTCCTCGGGGAGCTGTTTTTT. Its protein product is CASSYLLGELFF.